Following are 32 T cell receptor beta chains from one sample sequenced in a study of cytomegalovirus exposure and HLA in healthy donors (dated by TCRdb to about 2017). Library method: the immunoSEQ multiplex PCR assay. A mixture of 60 forward primers for TCR Vbeta segments and 13 reverse primers for TCR Jbeta segments was used in the multiplex PCR. TCRdb holds this immuneACCESS table with in-frame rearrangements only. Some clones are missing; in checked studies, unresolved V genes explain under half, and the rest has no known cause. The sample table holds around 86,000 clones, of which around 8% were seen once. Clones ranked in the top ten supply over 2% of the sample. The sequenced sample was PBMCs. The receptors were gathered from a man between 45 and 60 years old in good health and CMV-seronegative.

This clone was recorded a few times. The chain links TRBV7-8 to TRBJ2-2; D possibly corresponds to TRBD1 (6 bases). This CDR3 comprises 15 residues. CDR1 and CDR2 (germline): SGHVS, FQNEAQ. Trimming left V 1 base short and J 8 bases short, with 14 bases between. This CDR3 is CASSLVTGSFGELFF. CDR3 nucleotide sequence: TGTGCCAGCAGCTTAGTTACAGGGTCATTTGGGGAGCTGTTTTTT.

The chain links TRBV7-2 to TRBJ1-5; 8 bases align to TRBD1. Per germline, CDR1 SGHTA and CDR2 FQGNSA. The CDR3 loop spans 15 amino acids. Trimming at V came to 5 bases and at J to 7 bases, leaving 10 bases not matched to a gene. CDR3 region: CASSVRTGTLQPQHF. Written as DNA, the CDR3 is TGTGCCAGCAGCGTAAGGACAGGGACGCTGCAGCCCCAGCATTTT.

This clone was counted a few times. The chain combines TRBV27 with TRBJ1-2; D is undetermined. Trimming left V 3 bases short and J 1 base short, with 6 bases between. From germline, CDR1 is MNHEY and CDR2 SMNVEV (reference sequence). The CDR3 is made up of 13 amino acids. The CDR3 protein is CASSLFSNYGYTF. CDR3 DNA: TGTGCCAGCAGTTTGTTTAGTAACTATGGCTACACCTTC.

This chain connects TRBV27 to TRBJ1-1; 7 nucleotides line up with TRBD1. J gave up 3 bases and V 5 bases, and 6 bases lay outside the gene matches. The CDR3 length is 14 residues. Germline lookup yields CDR1 MNHEY and CDR2 SMNVEV (reference sequence). CDR3 residues: CASSPHTGDTEAFF. In nucleotides, the CDR3 is TGTGCCAGCAGTCCCCATACAGGGGACACTGAAGCTTTCTTT.

The chain links TRBV19 to TRBJ1-2, with TRBD1 as a possible D gene (6 bases). This CDR3 has 13 residues. Germline V gene sequence: CDR1 LNHDA, CDR2 SQIVND (reference sequence). Trimming pared 11 bases from V and 4 bases from J, leaving 17 bases between. CDR3 sequence reads: CASAEQGVYGYTF. CDR3 sequence (DNA): TGTGCCTCAGCAGAACAGGGAGTCTATGGCTACACCTTC.

This clone was seen a handful of times. This chain connects TRBV11-2 to TRBJ1-4; D is perhaps TRBD1 (5 bases). Trimming took off 5 bases at V and 3 bases at J, with 13 bases between the two ends. The CDR3 length is 15 residues. CDR1 is SGHAT, CDR2 FQNNGV, per germline. CDR3 region: CASSGSGWANEKLFF. As DNA, the CDR3 is TGTGCCAGCAGCGGATCAGGGTGGGCTAATGAAAAACTGTTTTTT.

The gene calls are TRBV7-9 and TRBJ1-2, with a tentative D call TRBD1 (5 bases). The CDR3 contains 14 residues. Trimming stripped 5 bases from V and 9 bases from J, with 19 bases between. In germline, CDR1 is SEHNR, CDR2 FQNEAQ (reference sequence). The CDR3: CASSPTGDFRSYTF. The CDR3 bases are TGTGCCAGCAGCCCTACTGGGGACTTTCGTAGCTACACCTTC.

This clone was seen a handful of times. The genes are TRBV5-6 and TRBJ1-2; the D gene is possibly TRBD1 (6 bases). Germline loops: CDR1 SGHDT, CDR2 YYEEEE. Between the trimmed V and J ends, which lost 4 bases and 2 bases, there was a span of 9 bases. The CDR3 sequence is 13 residues long. The CDR3 region has the DNA TGTGCCAGCAGCGACAGGCTAAACTATGGCTACACCTTC. Amino acid sequence: CASSDRLNYGYTF.

CDR3 sequence: CASRLTGGNTDTQYF. The DNA for the CDR3 is TGTGCCAGCAGATTGACAGGGGGGAACACAGATACGCAGTATTTT. The genes are TRBV6-1 and TRBJ2-3; the match to TRBD1 covers 9 bases. The germline CDR1 and CDR2 sequences are MNHNS and SASEGT. CDR3 length equals 15 residues. Germline trimming cut 6 bases from V and 2 bases from J; bases unmatched to any gene: 6.

A few counts support this clone. The chain recombines TRBV19 with TRBJ2-3; 7 positions match TRBD1. Losses at the gene ends were 5 bases for V and 5 bases for J; bases not matched to a gene: 7. CDR1 and CDR2 (germline): LNHDA, SQIVND (reference sequence). The CDR3 totals 14 residues. The CDR3 DNA follows: TGTGCCAGTAGTCAAACAGGGGTCAGAGATACGCAGTATTTT. As protein: CASSQTGVRDTQYF. The full variable domain, in which reference TRBV19 and TRBJ2-3 provide the parts outside the CDR3, is DGGITQSPKYLFRKEGQNVTLSCEQNLNHDAMYWYRQDPGQGLRLIYYSQIVNDFQKGDIAEGYSVSREKKESFPLTVTSAQKNPTAFYLCASSQTGVRDTQYFGPGTRLTVL.

The chain links TRBV28 to TRBJ1-1, with a tentative D call TRBD1 (6 bases). The CDR3 spans 14 residues. Germline CDR1 MDHEN, CDR2 SYDVKM. V dropped 8 bases and J dropped 1 base, with 14 bases sitting between them. CDR3 sequence: CASGGRGANTEAFF. CDR3 DNA: TGTGCCAGCGGGGGGCGGGGGGCGAACACTGAAGCTTTCTTT.

This rearrangement joins TRBV28 to TRBJ2-7; 9 bases agree with TRBD2. This CDR3 is built from 12 residues. Trimming cost V 6 bases and J 5 bases; bases outside gene matches: 2. Germline V gene lookup returns CDR1 MDHEN and CDR2 SYDVKM. The CDR3 DNA is TGTGCCAGCAGCAGGACTAGCGACGAGCAGTACTTC. This encodes CASSRTSDEQYF.

The chain combines TRBV4-3 with TRBJ2-4; TRBD2 agrees at 9 bases. Germline trimming cut 0 bases from V and 9 bases from J; bases unmatched to any gene: 9. The CDR3 totals 16 residues. Germline CDR1 is LGHNA and CDR2 is YSLEER. The CDR3 bases are TGCGCCAGCAGCCAAGATCTCGCGGGAGGGCCAAGCATTCAGTACTTC. Translated, it gives CASSQDLAGGPSIQYF.

This clone was picked up a small number of times. The rearrangement joins TRBV4-1 to TRBJ2-3, with 8 bases aligning to TRBD2. The CDR3 spans 17 residues. V gave up 4 bases and J gave up 1 base; unmatched junction bases: 10. Germline V gene lookup returns CDR1 MGHRA and CDR2 YSYEKL. The chain's CDR3 is CASSRTGGAGGTDTQYF. The CDR3 coding sequence is TGCGCCAGCAGCCGTACCGGGGGAGCGGGAGGCACAGATACGCAGTATTTT.

This clone has a handful of counts. The chain uses TRBV5-4 and TRBJ2-7; 8 bases line up with TRBD2. This CDR3 is 15 amino acids long. The trim removed 6 bases at V and 4 bases at J, leaving 12 bases unmatched. Germline CDR1 and CDR2: SGHNT and YYREEE (reference sequence). This CDR3 reads CASTKGKRGPYEQYF. CDR3 bases: TGTGCCAGCACAAAGGGAAAGCGGGGGCCTTACGAGCAGTACTTC.

The chain employs TRBV7-8 and TRBJ2-7; TRBD1 agrees at 7 bases. The CDR3 extends over 16 amino acids. The junction had 12 bases not matched to a gene; V was cut back by 0 bases and J by 7 bases. Germline assignment: CDR1 SGHVS and CDR2 FQNEAQ. The CDR3 bases are TGTGCCAGCAGCTTAGCAGTAACGACAGGGATGGAAGAGCAGTACTTC. Amino acids: CASSLAVTTGMEEQYF.

The chain is built from TRBV7-9 and TRBJ1-4, with TRBD1 identical over 9 bases. Germline CDR1 reads SEHNR; CDR2 reads FQNEAQ (reference sequence). V lost 4 bases, J lost 5 bases, and 2 bases stayed unmatched. CDR3 length: 14 residues. The CDR3 DNA is TGTGCCAGCAGCTACGGACAGGGGAATGAAAAACTGTTTTTT. This gives the protein CASSYGQGNEKLFF.

This clone was seen a handful of times. This rearrangement joins TRBV30 to TRBJ2-7, with D tentatively TRBD1 (5 bases). The CDR3 runs to 11 residues. Germline CDR1 and CDR2: GTSNPN and SVGIG (reference sequence). Trimming pared 0 bases from V and 9 bases from J, leaving 9 bases between. CDR3 loop: CAWSVRGGQYF. CDR3 nucleotide sequence: TGTGCCTGGAGTGTAAGGGGTGGGCAGTACTTC.

The chain carries TRBV19 and TRBJ2-2, with TRBD2 matching over 11 bases. Per the germline V gene, CDR1 is LNHDA and CDR2 is SQIVND (reference sequence). Losses at the gene ends were 6 bases for V and 3 bases for J; bases not matched to a gene: 6. The CDR3 covers 16 residues. CDR3 in DNA: TGTGCCAGTAGCCGCACTAGCGGGGGATACACCGGGGAGCTGTTTTTT. Translated: CASSRTSGGYTGELFF.

This clone was detected a few times. The chain couples TRBV18 to TRBJ2-1; 7 bases are a match to TRBD1. CDR1 and CDR2 (germline): KGHSH, LQKENI. J gave up 7 bases and V 3 bases, and 6 bases lay outside the gene matches. The CDR3 consists of 14 residues. Written as DNA, the CDR3 is TGTGCCAGCTCACCGAAGACAGGGTTGAATGAGCAGTTCTTC. This codes for CASSPKTGLNEQFF.

V gene TRBV5-4 combines with J gene TRBJ1-1; D may be TRBD1 (5 bases). In germline, CDR1 is SGHNT, CDR2 YYREEE (reference sequence). This CDR3 is built from 15 residues. The germline V and J ends were trimmed by 4 bases and 2 bases, with 15 bases remaining between them. As DNA, the CDR3 is TGTGCCAGCAGCCCCGGGGGAGCCTCTAACACTGAAGCTTTCTTT. Amino acids: CASSPGGASNTEAFF.

The gene calls are TRBV28 and TRBJ2-2; 8 bases align to TRBD1. The CDR3 is 16 amino acids. Germline V gene sequence: CDR1 MDHEN, CDR2 SYDVKM. V shed 10 bases, J shed 1 base, and the junction held 11 bases outside the gene matches. Here the CDR3 DNA reads TGTGCCACGGGACTGTACGACAGGGGGAACACCGGGGAGCTGTTTTTT. It specifies CATGLYDRGNTGELFF.

On this clone itself: One junction end disagrees with the germline gene, perhaps due to a read error. The chain has TRBV18 and TRBJ2-2; 8 nucleotides align to TRBD1. CDR3 size: 15 residues. In germline, CDR1 is KGHSH, CDR2 LQKENI. This chain's CDR3 is CAGSPNRGDTGELFF. The CDR3 DNA reads as TGTGCCGGCTCACCCAACAGGGGGGACACCGGGGAGCTGTTTTTT.

A few counts support this clone. The chain joins TRBV4-1 to TRBJ1-3; 7 bases are shared with TRBD1. Germline V CDR1 and CDR2: MGHRA, YSYEKL. Unmatched junction bases numbered 11, after V lost 5 bases and J lost 4 bases. The CDR3 extends over 16 amino acids. CDR3 in amino acids: CASSSRQGLRGNTIYF. The CDR3 DNA follows: TGCGCCAGCAGCTCACGACAGGGCCTGCGGGGAAACACCATATATTTT.

This clone appeared a few times. The V gene is TRBV6-5, the J gene TRBJ2-7, with no clear D. CDR1 and CDR2 (germline): MNHEY, SVGAGI. The length of the CDR3 is 13 residues. V lost 2 bases, J lost 4 bases, and 9 bases lay in between. CDR3 amino acids: CASSYAARYEQYF. For the CDR3, the DNA is TGTGCCAGCAGTTACGCAGCCAGGTACGAGCAGTACTTC.

This clone occurred a few times. The V call is TRBV4-1, the J call TRBJ1-5; D is unclear. The V gene lost 3 bases and the J gene lost 6 bases, with 9 bases spanning the gap. The CDR3 has 13 residues. Germline CDR1 reads MGHRA; CDR2 reads YSYEKL. CDR3: CASSQRAGQPQHF. CDR3 coding DNA: TGCGCCAGCAGCCAGAGGGCGGGTCAGCCCCAGCATTTT.

This sequence joins TRBV14 and TRBJ2-7; 9 nucleotides match TRBD2. Germline values: CDR1 SGHDN, CDR2 FVKESK. With 4 bases clipped from V and 5 bases from J, the junction kept 9 bases outside the gene matches. The CDR3 consists of 15 residues. CDR3 amino acids: CASSRLLAGRDEQYF. The CDR3 nucleotides are TGTGCCAGCAGCCGATTACTAGCGGGTCGTGACGAGCAGTACTTC.

This clone was seen repeatedly, ten times or more. V usage is TRBV28 and J usage is TRBJ2-4; maybe TRBD2 (6 bases). Trimming took off 3 bases at V and 2 bases at J, with 29 bases between the two ends. The CDR3 runs 21 residues. Germline assignment: CDR1 MDHEN and CDR2 SYDVKM. DNA of the CDR3: TGTGCCAGCAGTTTCCGAAACTTGGTCAGGGAGGCCCCCATCTCCAAAAACATTCAGTACTTC. Amino acids: CASSFRNLVREAPISKNIQYF.

Written as DNA, the CDR3 is TGTGCCACTCTAACCGGGACTACCAAAGAGACCCAGTACTTC. Its translation: CATLTGTTKETQYF. V is TRBV28 and J is TRBJ2-5; 7 bases line up with TRBD2. The CDR3 loop spans 14 amino acids. V trimming: 10 bases; J trimming: 3 bases; junction bases outside the gene matches: 11. Germline V CDR1 and CDR2: MDHEN, SYDVKM.

This clone was observed a few times. V is TRBV2 and J is TRBJ2-3, with D possibly TRBD2 on 6 matching bases. This CDR3 has 15 amino acids. Germline CDR1 and CDR2: SNHLY and FYNNEI. V lost 6 bases and J 2 bases, leaving 15 bases between the germline ends. The CDR3 spells CASRAGLLYTDTQYF. As DNA, the CDR3 is TGTGCCAGCAGGGCGGGACTCCTATACACAGATACGCAGTATTTT.

This chain joins TRBV6-5 and TRBJ2-7; a possible D gene is TRBD1 (6 bases). V lost 0 bases and J 6 bases, leaving 15 bases between the germline ends. CDR1 and CDR2 (germline): MNHEY, SVGAGI. The CDR3 has 15 amino acids. CDR3 region: CASSYSSGDICEQYF. The CDR3 nucleotides read TGTGCCAGCAGTTACTCGTCCGGGGACATATGCGAGCAGTACTTC.

The table lists this clone with many counts. A junction boundary mismatches the germline segment, possibly from a read error. This chain joins TRBV4-3 and TRBJ1-4; D is undetermined. Germline assignment: CDR1 LGHNA and CDR2 YSLEER. This CDR3 is built from 12 residues. This chain's CDR3 is CASSQGQKKLFF. The CDR3 region has the DNA TGCGCCAGCAGCCAAGGCCAGAAAAAGCTGTTTTTT.